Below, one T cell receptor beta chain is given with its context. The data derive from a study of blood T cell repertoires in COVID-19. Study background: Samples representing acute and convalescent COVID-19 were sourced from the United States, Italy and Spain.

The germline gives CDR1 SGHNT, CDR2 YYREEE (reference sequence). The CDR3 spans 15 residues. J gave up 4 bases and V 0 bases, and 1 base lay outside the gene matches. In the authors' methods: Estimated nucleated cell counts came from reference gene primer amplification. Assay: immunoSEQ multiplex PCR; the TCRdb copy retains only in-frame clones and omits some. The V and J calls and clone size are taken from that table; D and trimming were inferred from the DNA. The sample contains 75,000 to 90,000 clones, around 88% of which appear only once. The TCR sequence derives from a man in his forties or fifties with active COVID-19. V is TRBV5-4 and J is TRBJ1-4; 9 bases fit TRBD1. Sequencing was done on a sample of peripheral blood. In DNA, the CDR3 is TGTGCCAGCAGCTTGGGGGGACAGGGTAATGAAAAACTGTTTTTT. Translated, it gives CASSLGGQGNEKLFF.